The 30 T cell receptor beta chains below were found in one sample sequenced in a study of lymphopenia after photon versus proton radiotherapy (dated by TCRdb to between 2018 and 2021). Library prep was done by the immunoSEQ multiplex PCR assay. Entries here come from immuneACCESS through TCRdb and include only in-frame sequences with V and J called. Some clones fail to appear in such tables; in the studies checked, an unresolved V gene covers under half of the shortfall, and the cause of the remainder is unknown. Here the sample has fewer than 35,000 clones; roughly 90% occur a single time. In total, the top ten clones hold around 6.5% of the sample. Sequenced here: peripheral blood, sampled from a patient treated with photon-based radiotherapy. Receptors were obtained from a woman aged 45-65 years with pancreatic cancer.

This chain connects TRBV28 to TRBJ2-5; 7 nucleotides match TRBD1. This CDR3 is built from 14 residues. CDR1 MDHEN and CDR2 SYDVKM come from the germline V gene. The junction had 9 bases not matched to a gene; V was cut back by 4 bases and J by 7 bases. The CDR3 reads CASSSRQGWGTQYF. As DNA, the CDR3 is TGTGCCAGCAGTTCCCGACAGGGATGGGGGACCCAGTACTTC.

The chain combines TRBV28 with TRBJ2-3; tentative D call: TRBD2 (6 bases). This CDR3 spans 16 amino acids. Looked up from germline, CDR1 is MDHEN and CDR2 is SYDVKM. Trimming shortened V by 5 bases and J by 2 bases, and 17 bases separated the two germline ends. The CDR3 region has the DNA TGTGCCAGCAGTCCACCCGTAGCGGAAAACACAGATACGCAGTATTTT. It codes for CASSPPVAENTDTQYF.

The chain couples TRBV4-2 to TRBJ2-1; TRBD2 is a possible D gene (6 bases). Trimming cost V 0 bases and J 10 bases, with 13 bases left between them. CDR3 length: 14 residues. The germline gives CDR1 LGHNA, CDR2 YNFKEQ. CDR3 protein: CASSQDVAVVEQFF. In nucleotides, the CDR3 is TGTGCCAGCAGCCAAGATGTAGCGGTCGTAGAGCAGTTCTTC.

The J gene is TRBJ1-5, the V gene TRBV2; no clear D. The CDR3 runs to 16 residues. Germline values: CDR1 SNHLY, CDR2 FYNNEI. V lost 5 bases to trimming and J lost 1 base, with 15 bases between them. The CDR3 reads CASSSIGQFSNQPQHF. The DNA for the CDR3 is TGTGCCAGCAGTAGCATCGGCCAATTCAGCAATCAGCCCCAGCATTTT.

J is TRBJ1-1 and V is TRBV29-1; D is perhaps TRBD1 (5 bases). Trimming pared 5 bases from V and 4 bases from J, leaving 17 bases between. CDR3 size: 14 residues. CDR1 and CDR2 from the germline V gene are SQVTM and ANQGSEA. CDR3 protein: CSVPKGPSSTEAFF. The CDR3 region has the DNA TGCAGCGTTCCGAAGGGACCTTCCTCCACTGAAGCTTTCTTT.

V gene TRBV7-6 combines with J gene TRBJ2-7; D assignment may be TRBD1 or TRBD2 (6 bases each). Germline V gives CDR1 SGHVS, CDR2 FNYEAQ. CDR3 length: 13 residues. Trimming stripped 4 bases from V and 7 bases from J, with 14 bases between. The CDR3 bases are TGTGCCAGCAGCTCCGGCCCGGGGGCAGAGCAGTACTTC. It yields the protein CASSSGPGAEQYF.

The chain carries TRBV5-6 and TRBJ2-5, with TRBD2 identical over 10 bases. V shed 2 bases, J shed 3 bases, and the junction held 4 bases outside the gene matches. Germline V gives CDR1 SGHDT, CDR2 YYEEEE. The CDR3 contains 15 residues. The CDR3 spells CASSFGLAVKETQYF. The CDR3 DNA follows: TGTGCCAGCAGCTTCGGACTAGCGGTTAAAGAGACCCAGTACTTC.

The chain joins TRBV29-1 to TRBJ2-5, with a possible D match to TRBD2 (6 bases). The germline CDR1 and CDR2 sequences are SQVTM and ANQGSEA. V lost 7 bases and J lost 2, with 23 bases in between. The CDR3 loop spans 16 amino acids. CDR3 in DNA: TGCAGCGCCCGATTGGGAGGACTCCCCGCTCAAGAGACCCAGTACTTC. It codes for CSARLGGLPAQETQYF.

DNA for the CDR3: TGTGCCAGCAGCGTAGATGCCAGCGAGACTCAAGAGACCCAGTACTTC. Protein product: CASSVDASETQETQYF. This chain connects TRBV9 to TRBJ2-5; D is uncertain. V lost 0 bases, J lost 2 bases, and 14 bases lay in between. The CDR3 covers 16 residues. CDR1 is SGDLS, CDR2 YYNGEE, per germline.

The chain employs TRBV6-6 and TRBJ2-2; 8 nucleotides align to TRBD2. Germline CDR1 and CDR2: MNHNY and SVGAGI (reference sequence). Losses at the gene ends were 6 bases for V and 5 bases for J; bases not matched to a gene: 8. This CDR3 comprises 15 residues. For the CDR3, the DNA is TGTGCCAGCAGGAGACCTAGCGGGCCAACCGGGGAGCTGTTTTTT. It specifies CASRRPSGPTGELFF.

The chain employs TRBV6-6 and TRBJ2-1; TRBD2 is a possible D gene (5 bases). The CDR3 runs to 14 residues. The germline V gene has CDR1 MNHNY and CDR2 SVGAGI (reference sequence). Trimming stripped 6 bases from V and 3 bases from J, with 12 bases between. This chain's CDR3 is CASRVSDRYNEQFF. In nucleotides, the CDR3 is TGTGCCAGCAGGGTTAGCGACCGCTACAATGAGCAGTTCTTC.

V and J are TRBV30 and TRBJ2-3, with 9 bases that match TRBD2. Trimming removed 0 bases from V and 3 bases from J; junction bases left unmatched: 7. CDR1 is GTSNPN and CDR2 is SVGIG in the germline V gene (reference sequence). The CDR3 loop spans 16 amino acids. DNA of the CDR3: TGTGCCTGGAGTGTACTCGCGGCGGGAGGGACAGATACGCAGTATTTT. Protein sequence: CAWSVLAAGGTDTQYF.

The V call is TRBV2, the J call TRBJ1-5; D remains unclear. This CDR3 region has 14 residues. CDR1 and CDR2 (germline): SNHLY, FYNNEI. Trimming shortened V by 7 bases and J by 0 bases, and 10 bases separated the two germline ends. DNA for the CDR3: TGTGCCAGCAACCGAGAAAATAGCAATCAGCCCCAGCATTTT. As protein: CASNRENSNQPQHF.

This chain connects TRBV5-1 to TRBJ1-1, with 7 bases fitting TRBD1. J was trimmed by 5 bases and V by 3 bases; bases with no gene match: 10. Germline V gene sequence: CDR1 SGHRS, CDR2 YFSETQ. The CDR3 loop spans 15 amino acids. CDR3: CASSSEGAKGTEAFF. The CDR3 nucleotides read TGCGCCAGCAGCTCGGAGGGGGCAAAGGGGACTGAAGCTTTCTTT.

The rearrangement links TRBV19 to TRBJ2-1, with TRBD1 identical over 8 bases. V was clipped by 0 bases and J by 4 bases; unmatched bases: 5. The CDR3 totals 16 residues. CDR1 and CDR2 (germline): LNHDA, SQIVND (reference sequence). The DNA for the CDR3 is TGTGCCAGTAGTATAGATGGGACAGGCTTTTACAATGAGCAGTTCTTC. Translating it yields CASSIDGTGFYNEQFF.

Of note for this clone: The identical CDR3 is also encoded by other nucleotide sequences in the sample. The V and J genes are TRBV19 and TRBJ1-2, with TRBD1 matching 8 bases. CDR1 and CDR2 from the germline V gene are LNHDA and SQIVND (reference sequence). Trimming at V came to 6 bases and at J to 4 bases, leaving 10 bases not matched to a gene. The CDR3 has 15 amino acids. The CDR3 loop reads CASSLGPGQVYGYTF. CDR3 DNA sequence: TGTGCCAGTAGCCTAGGACCGGGACAGGTCTATGGCTACACCTTC.

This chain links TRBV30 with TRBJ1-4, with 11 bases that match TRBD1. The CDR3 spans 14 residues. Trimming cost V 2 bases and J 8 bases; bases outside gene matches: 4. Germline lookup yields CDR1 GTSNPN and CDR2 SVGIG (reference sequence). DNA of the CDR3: TGTGCCTGGAGTCAGGGACAGGGGGGAGAAAAACTGTTTTTT. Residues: CAWSQGQGGEKLFF.

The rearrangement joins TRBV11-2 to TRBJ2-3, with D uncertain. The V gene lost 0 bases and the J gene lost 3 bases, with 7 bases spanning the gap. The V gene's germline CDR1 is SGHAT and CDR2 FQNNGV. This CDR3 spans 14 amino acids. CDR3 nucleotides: TGTGCCAGCAGCTTAGACCTACATACAGATACGCAGTATTTT. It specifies CASSLDLHTDTQYF.

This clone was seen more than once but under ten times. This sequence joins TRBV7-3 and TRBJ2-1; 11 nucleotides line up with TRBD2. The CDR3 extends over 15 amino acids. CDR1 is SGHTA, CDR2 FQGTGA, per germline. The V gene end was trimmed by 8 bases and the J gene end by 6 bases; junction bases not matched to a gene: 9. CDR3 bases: TGTGCCAGCGGTCCCACTAGCGGGAGCCGCAATGAGCAGTTCTTC. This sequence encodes CASGPTSGSRNEQFF.

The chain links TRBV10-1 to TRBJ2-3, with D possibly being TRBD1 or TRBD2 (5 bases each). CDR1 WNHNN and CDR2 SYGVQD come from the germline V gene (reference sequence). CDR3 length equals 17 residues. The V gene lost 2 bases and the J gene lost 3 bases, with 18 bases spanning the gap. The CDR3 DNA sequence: TGCGCCAGCAGTGAGGCCGGGGACGTTGACTGGACAGATACGCAGTATTTT. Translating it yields CASSEAGDVDWTDTQYF.

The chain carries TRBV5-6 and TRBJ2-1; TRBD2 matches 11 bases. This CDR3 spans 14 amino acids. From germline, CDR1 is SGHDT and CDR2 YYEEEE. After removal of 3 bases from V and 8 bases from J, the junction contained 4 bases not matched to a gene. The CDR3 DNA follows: TGTGCCAGCAGCTCTAGCGGGAGGCTACATGAGCAGTTCTTC. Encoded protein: CASSSSGRLHEQFF.

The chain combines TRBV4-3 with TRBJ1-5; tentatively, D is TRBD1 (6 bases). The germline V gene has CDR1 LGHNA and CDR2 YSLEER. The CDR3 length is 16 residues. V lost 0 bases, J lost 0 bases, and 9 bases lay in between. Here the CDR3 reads CASSQDYRASNQPQHF. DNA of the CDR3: TGCGCCAGCAGCCAAGATTACAGGGCTAGCAATCAGCCCCAGCATTTT.

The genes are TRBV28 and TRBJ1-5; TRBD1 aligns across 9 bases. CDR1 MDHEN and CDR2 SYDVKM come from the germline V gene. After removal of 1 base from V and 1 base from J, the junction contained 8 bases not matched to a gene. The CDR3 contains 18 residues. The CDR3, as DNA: TGTGCCAGCAGTTTATATCCCGGACAGGGGACGAGCAATCAGCCCCAGCATTTT. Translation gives CASSLYPGQGTSNQPQHF. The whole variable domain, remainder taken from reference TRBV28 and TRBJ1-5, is DVKVTQSSRYLVKRTGEKVFLECVQDMDHENMFWYRQDPGLGLRLIYFSYDVKMKEKGDIPEGYSVSREKKERFSLILESASTNQTSMYLCASSLYPGQGTSNQPQHFGDGTRLSIL.

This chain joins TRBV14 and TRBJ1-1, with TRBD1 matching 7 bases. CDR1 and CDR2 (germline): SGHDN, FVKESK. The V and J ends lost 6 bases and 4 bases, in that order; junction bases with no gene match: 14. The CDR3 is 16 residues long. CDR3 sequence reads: CASSSNQGVLSTEAFF. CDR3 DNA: TGTGCCAGCAGTTCAAACCAGGGGGTATTAAGCACTGAAGCTTTCTTT.

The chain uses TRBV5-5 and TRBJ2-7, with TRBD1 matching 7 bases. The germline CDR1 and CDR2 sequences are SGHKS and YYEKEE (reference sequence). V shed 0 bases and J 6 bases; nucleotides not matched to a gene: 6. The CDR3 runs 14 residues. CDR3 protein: CASSLGTGRVEQYF. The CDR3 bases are TGTGCCAGCAGCTTGGGGACAGGACGAGTCGAGCAGTACTTC.

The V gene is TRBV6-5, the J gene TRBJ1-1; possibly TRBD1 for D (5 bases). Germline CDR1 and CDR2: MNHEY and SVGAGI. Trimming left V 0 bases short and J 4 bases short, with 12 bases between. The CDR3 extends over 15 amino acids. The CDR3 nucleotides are TGTGCCAGCAGTTACTCACGGCAGGGCAGCACTGAAGCTTTCTTT. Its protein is CASSYSRQGSTEAFF.

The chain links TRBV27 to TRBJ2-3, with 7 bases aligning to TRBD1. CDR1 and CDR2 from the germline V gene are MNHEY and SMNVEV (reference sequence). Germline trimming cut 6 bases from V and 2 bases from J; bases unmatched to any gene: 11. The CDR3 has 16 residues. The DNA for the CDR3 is TGTGCCAGCAGGAACCGGGACAGCCCTTCCACAGATACGCAGTATTTT. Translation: CASRNRDSPSTDTQYF.

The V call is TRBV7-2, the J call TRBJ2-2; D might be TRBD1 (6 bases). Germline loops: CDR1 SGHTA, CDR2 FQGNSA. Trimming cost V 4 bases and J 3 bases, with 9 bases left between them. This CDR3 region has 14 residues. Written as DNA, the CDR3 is TGTGCCAGCAGCTCCGACAGGTACACCGGGGAGCTGTTTTTT. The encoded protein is CASSSDRYTGELFF.

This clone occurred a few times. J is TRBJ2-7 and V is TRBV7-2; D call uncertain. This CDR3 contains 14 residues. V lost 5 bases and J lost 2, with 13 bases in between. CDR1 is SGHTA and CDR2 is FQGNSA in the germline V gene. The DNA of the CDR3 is TGTGCCAGCAGCCCACGGGTACTCGCCTACGAGCAGTACTTC. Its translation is CASSPRVLAYEQYF.

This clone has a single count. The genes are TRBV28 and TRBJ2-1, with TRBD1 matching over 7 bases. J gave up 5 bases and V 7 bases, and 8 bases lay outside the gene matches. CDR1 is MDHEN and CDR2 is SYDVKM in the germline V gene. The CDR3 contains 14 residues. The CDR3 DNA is TGTGCCAGCACCACTCGACAGGGTAACAATGAGCAGTTCTTC. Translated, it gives CASTTRQGNNEQFF.